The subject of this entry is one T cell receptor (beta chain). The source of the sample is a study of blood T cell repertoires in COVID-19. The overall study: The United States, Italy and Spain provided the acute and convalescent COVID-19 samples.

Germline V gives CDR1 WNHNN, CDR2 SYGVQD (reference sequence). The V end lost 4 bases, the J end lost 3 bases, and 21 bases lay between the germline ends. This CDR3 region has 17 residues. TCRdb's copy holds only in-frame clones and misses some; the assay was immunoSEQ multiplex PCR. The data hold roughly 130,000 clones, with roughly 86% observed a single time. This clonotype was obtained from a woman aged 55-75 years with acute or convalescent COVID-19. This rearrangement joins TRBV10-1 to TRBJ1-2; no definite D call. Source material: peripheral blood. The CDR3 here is CASSVHGGRVRDYGYTF. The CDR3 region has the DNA TGCGCCAGCAGTGTCCATGGAGGGAGGGTTAGAGACTATGGCTACACCTTC.